Listed below are T cell receptor beta chains from one sample, sequenced in a study of technical replicates of blood from several donors. Only in-frame clones appear in the TCRdb table, and some are missing; sequencing was by immunoSEQ multiplex PCR. This sample has about 97,000 clones, with over 90% found just once. Sequencing used T cells isolated from PBMCs. All receptors come from a human donor in good health. Each CDR3 is given with its conserved first and last residue. Each record gives: D gene, CDR3 length, V gene, clone size, J gene, CDR3 protein, CDR3 DNA. D genes are given only for firm matches. Part of the rows lack a size; the others show once, few, many or a class for expanded clones.

d_call: TRBD2
cdr3_length: 15
v_call: TRBV7-9
clone_size: .
j_call: TRBJ2-3
cdr3_aa: CASSFRGGAGDTQYF
cdr3_nt: TGTGCCAGCAGCTTTCGCGGGGGGGCGGGAGATACGCAGTATTTT

d_call: TRBD1
cdr3_length: 15
v_call: TRBV5-1
clone_size: .
j_call: TRBJ2-6
cdr3_aa: CASSLGTGRANVLTF
cdr3_nt: TGCGCCAGCAGCTTGGGGACAGGGAGGGCCAACGTCCTGACTTTC

d_call: TRBD1
cdr3_length: 13
v_call: TRBV6-4
clone_size: .
j_call: TRBJ2-2
cdr3_aa: CASPGQITGELFF
cdr3_nt: TGTGCCAGCCCGGGACAGATCACCGGGGAGCTGTTTTTT

d_call: .
cdr3_length: 13
v_call: TRBV4-1
clone_size: few
j_call: TRBJ1-1
cdr3_aa: CASRGGGGTEAFF
cdr3_nt: TGCGCCAGCAGGGGCGGGGGAGGCACTGAAGCTTTCTTT

d_call: .
cdr3_length: 15
v_call: TRBV4-2
clone_size: .
j_call: TRBJ2-5
cdr3_aa: CASSQERYGEETQYF
cdr3_nt: TGTGCCAGCAGCCAAGAAAGGTACGGGGAAGAGACCCAGTACTTC

d_call: .
cdr3_length: 16
v_call: TRBV18
clone_size: once
j_call: TRBJ2-2
cdr3_aa: CASSPPNGANTGELFF
cdr3_nt: TGTGCCAGCTCACCACCGAACGGGGCGAACACCGGGGAGCTGTTTTTT

d_call: TRBD2
cdr3_length: 15
v_call: TRBV7-6
clone_size: .
j_call: TRBJ2-1
cdr3_aa: CASSPRAGGDNEQFF
cdr3_nt: TGTGCCAGCAGCCCCCGTGCGGGGGGAGATAATGAGCAGTTCTTC

d_call: TRBD1
cdr3_length: 13
v_call: TRBV6-6
clone_size: .
j_call: TRBJ2-7
cdr3_aa: CASRPGGGYEQYF
cdr3_nt: TGTGCCAGCAGACCAGGGGGCGGCTACGAGCAGTACTTC

d_call: .
cdr3_length: 14
v_call: TRBV7-9
clone_size: .
j_call: TRBJ2-7
cdr3_aa: CASSLAGQTYEQYF
cdr3_nt: TGTGCCAGCAGCTTAGCAGGACAGACCTACGAGCAGTACTTC

d_call: TRBD2
cdr3_length: 15
v_call: TRBV28
clone_size: .
j_call: TRBJ2-1
cdr3_aa: CASSIAGAPYNEQFF
cdr3_nt: TGTGCCAGCAGCATAGCGGGAGCACCCTACAATGAGCAGTTCTTC

d_call: .
cdr3_length: 13
v_call: TRBV11-1
clone_size: once
j_call: TRBJ2-5
cdr3_aa: CASTWGVSETQYF
cdr3_nt: TGTGCCAGCACCTGGGGGGTGAGCGAGACCCAGTACTTC

d_call: .
cdr3_length: 11
v_call: TRBV20-1
clone_size: .
j_call: TRBJ2-7
cdr3_aa: CSATPGNAQYF
cdr3_nt: TGCAGTGCTACGCCAGGGAACGCGCAGTACTTC

d_call: .
cdr3_length: 15
v_call: TRBV7-2
clone_size: .
j_call: TRBJ2-7
cdr3_aa: CASSLTRAGAYEQYF
cdr3_nt: TGTGCCAGCAGCTTAACACGGGCAGGGGCCTACGAGCAGTACTTC

d_call: .
cdr3_length: 15
v_call: TRBV5-4
clone_size: once
j_call: TRBJ2-1
cdr3_aa: CASSRDTTGTNEQFF
cdr3_nt: TGTGCCAGCAGCCGAGACACCACAGGGACCAATGAGCAGTTCTTC

d_call: .
cdr3_length: 17
v_call: TRBV29-1
clone_size: .
j_call: TRBJ2-1
cdr3_aa: CSADYPLEIPSSGEQFF
cdr3_nt: TGCAGCGCTGACTATCCTTTGGAGATTCCGTCGAGCGGTGAGCAGTTCTTC

d_call: .
cdr3_length: 14
v_call: TRBV7-9
clone_size: .
j_call: TRBJ2-7
cdr3_aa: CASSVTGSSYEQYF
cdr3_nt: TGTGCCAGCAGCGTCACGGGTAGCTCCTACGAGCAGTACTTC

d_call: .
cdr3_length: 15
v_call: TRBV6-5
clone_size: .
j_call: TRBJ1-5
cdr3_aa: CASSYSISGNQPQHF
cdr3_nt: TGTGCCAGCAGTTACTCGATTAGCGGCAATCAGCCCCAGCATTTT

d_call: .
cdr3_length: 15
v_call: TRBV27
clone_size: .
j_call: TRBJ2-1
cdr3_aa: CASSLSITGWNEQFF
cdr3_nt: TGTGCCAGCAGTTTAAGCATTACGGGATGGAATGAGCAGTTCTTC